Presented here are 30 T cell receptor beta chains from one specimen sequenced in a study of blood T cell repertoires in COVID-19 (TCRdb year 2020). The library was made by the immunoSEQ multiplex PCR assay. Imported from immuneACCESS, the table was reduced by TCRdb to in-frame sequences with V and J called. These copies leave out some clones; in studies compared against another copy, an unresolved V gene accounts for under half, and the cause of the remainder is not known. Here the sample has a few hundred thousand clones; around 88% occur a single time. Roughly 2.3% of the sample belongs to the ten largest clones. Sequenced input: PBMCs or T cells enriched from blood (not recorded which). All receptors come from a middle-aged woman with acute COVID-19.

The gene calls are TRBV6-1 and TRBJ1-1, with 8 bases fitting TRBD1. The CDR3 totals 16 residues. Germline V gene data show CDR1 as MNHNS and CDR2 as SASEGT. After removal of 4 bases from V and 0 bases from J, the junction contained 7 bases not matched to a gene. The CDR3 DNA sequence: TGTGCCAGCAGTGCCGGTGACAGGGGTCTGAACACTGAAGCTTTCTTT. Protein: CASSAGDRGLNTEAFF.

V is TRBV30 and J is TRBJ2-7; D possibly corresponds to TRBD1 (6 bases). Trimming took 0 bases from V and 5 from J, leaving 11 bases between them. Germline V lookup: CDR1 GTSNPN, CDR2 SVGIG (reference sequence). The CDR3 loop spans 13 amino acids. Here the CDR3 DNA reads TGTGCCTGGAGTGTGGGACAAAGGAACGAGCAGTACTTC. This gives the protein CAWSVGQRNEQYF. The variable domain in full, completed from reference TRBV30 and TRBJ2-7, reads SQTIHQWPATLVQPVGSPLSLECTVEGTSNPNLYWYRQAAGRGLQLLFYSVGIGQISSEVPQNLSASRPQDRQFILSSKKLLLSDSGFYLCAWSVGQRNEQYFGPGTRLTVT.

The sample holds a few counts of this clone. V gene TRBV30 combines with J gene TRBJ1-2, with D possibly TRBD1 on 5 matching bases. Germline V gives CDR1 GTSNPN, CDR2 SVGIG (reference sequence). The germline V and J ends were trimmed by 3 bases and 11 bases, with 19 bases remaining between them. This CDR3 contains 13 residues. The CDR3 coding sequence is TGTGCCTGGAGCCAGTCGGGGGACCAACGTTACACCTTC. This codes for CAWSQSGDQRYTF. Full variable domain (outside the CDR3, taken from reference TRBV30 and TRBJ1-2): SQTIHQWPATLVQPVGSPLSLECTVEGTSNPNLYWYRQAAGRGLQLLFYSVGIGQISSEVPQNLSASRPQDRQFILSSKKLLLSDSGFYLCAWSQSGDQRYTFGSGTRLTVV.

The chain recombines TRBV5-1 with TRBJ2-3; TRBD1 aligns across 9 bases. Germline V gives CDR1 SGHRS, CDR2 YFSETQ. The V gene end was trimmed by 0 bases and the J gene end by 2 bases; junction bases not matched to a gene: 1. The CDR3 contains 15 residues. Here the CDR3 DNA reads TGCGCCAGCAGCTTGGGGACAGGGGTCACAGATACGCAGTATTTT. Translated, it gives CASSLGTGVTDTQYF.

The chain employs TRBV5-4 and TRBJ1-5; 7 positions agree with TRBD1. J was trimmed by 3 bases and V by 4 bases; bases with no gene match: 4. CDR3 size: 14 residues. The germline gives CDR1 SGHNT, CDR2 YYREEE (reference sequence). CDR3 DNA: TGTGCCAGCAGCACCACAGGGGACAATCAGCCCCAGCATTTT. This translates into CASSTTGDNQPQHF.

As to this clone: Additional DNA sequences in this sample encode the identical CDR3. The chain has TRBV7-2 and TRBJ2-3; TRBD1 might be the D (6 bases). The CDR3 is made up of 16 amino acids. CDR1 and CDR2 (germline): SGHTA, FQGNSA. Trimming removed 1 base at V and 3 bases at J, with 14 bases between. The chain's CDR3 is CASSLVPRGGTDTQYF. The DNA for the CDR3 is TGTGCCAGCAGCTTAGTACCCAGGGGTGGGACAGATACGCAGTATTTT.

The chain employs TRBV18 and TRBJ2-3; D is possibly TRBD2 (5 bases). This CDR3 is 12 amino acids long. V lost 3 bases to trimming and J lost 6 bases, with 7 bases between them. Germline CDR1 reads KGHSH; CDR2 reads LQKENI. The CDR3 DNA follows: TGTGCCAGCTCACCCCGAGGGGATACGCAGTATTTT. The encoded protein is CASSPRGDTQYF.

This sequence joins TRBV7-8 and TRBJ2-5; weak D call: TRBD1 (6 bases). Deletions cut 6 bases from V and 7 bases from J, with 21 bases between. This CDR3 comprises 15 residues. Germline lookup yields CDR1 SGHVS and CDR2 FQNEAQ. For the CDR3, the DNA is TGTGCCAGCAGTCCGGGACACGGGTTTGATGGGACCCAGTACTTC. The encoded protein is CASSPGHGFDGTQYF.

In its sample, this clone was seen once. The V call is TRBV6-4, the J call TRBJ2-2; possible D gene TRBD2, 6 bases. The CDR3 length is 13 residues. Deletions cut 8 bases from V and 4 bases from J, with 11 bases between. Germline V lookup: CDR1 MRHNA, CDR2 SNTAGT. CDR3 in amino acids: CASGNSGTGELFF. The CDR3, as DNA: TGTGCCAGCGGTAATAGCGGCACCGGGGAGCTGTTTTTT.

The genes are TRBV5-5 and TRBJ2-1, with 8 bases fitting TRBD2. Germline V lookup: CDR1 SGHKS, CDR2 YYEKEE (reference sequence). V dropped 3 bases and J dropped 8; count of bases not matched to a gene: 16. The CDR3 is 17 residues long. The CDR3 bases are TGTGCCAGCAGCTCCACCCGAAGCGGGGGACCCTGGGATGAGCAGTTCTTC. Its protein is CASSSTRSGGPWDEQFF.

The chain uses TRBV6-6 and TRBJ2-5; TRBD1 matches 7 bases. V trimming: 6 bases; J trimming: 3 bases; junction bases outside the gene matches: 10. The CDR3 length is 15 residues. Looked up from germline, CDR1 is MNHNY and CDR2 is SVGAGI (reference sequence). The CDR3 DNA reads TGTGCCAGCAGACGAGGGGGCAAGGAAAAAGAGACCCAGTACTTC. Protein sequence: CASRRGGKEKETQYF.

The chain carries TRBV3-1 (or the pseudogene TRBV3-2) and TRBJ2-5; TRBD1 agrees at 9 bases. After removal of 4 bases from V and 5 bases from J, the junction contained 11 bases not matched to a gene. CDR1 is LGHDT and CDR2 is YNNKEL in the germline V gene (reference sequence). This CDR3 spans 16 amino acids. As DNA, the CDR3 is TGTGCCAGCAGCCCGACCCGGGACAGGGATGATGAGACCCAGTACTTC. Translated, it gives CASSPTRDRDDETQYF.

The rearrangement uses TRBV5-1 and TRBJ1-1; D might be TRBD1 (6 bases). The CDR3 covers 13 residues. Trimming pared 6 bases from V and 0 bases from J, leaving 9 bases between. Germline V gene sequence: CDR1 SGHRS, CDR2 YFSETQ. CDR3 nucleotides: TGCGCCAGCACTCAGGGGATGAACACTGAAGCTTTCTTT. The encoded protein is CASTQGMNTEAFF.

The chain has TRBV5-8 and TRBJ1-3, with 9 bases fitting TRBD1. Germline lookup yields CDR1 SGHTS and CDR2 YDEGEE. This CDR3 has 13 amino acids. Trimming took 4 bases from V and 9 from J; bases not matched to a gene: 5. This chain's CDR3 is CASSNRGQATIYF. The CDR3 region has the DNA TGTGCCAGCAGCAACAGGGGGCAAGCCACCATATATTTT.

The chain has TRBV5-1 and TRBJ2-5; D unresolved. Trimming left V 4 bases short and J 5 bases short, with 6 bases between. Germline CDR1 is SGHRS and CDR2 is YFSETQ. The CDR3 extends over 11 amino acids. CDR3 sequence (DNA): TGCGCCAGCAGCCCCGAGGAGACCCAGTACTTC. Its protein is CASSPEETQYF.

V and J are TRBV4-3 and TRBJ2-7; 7 positions match TRBD2. V trimming: 0 bases; J trimming: 4 bases; junction bases outside the gene matches: 9. The germline CDR1 and CDR2 sequences are LGHNA and YSLEER. The CDR3 extends over 16 amino acids. The CDR3 is CASSQDRPSGLYEQYF. DNA of the CDR3: TGCGCCAGCAGCCAAGATAGGCCTAGCGGCCTATACGAGCAGTACTTC.

The rearrangement links TRBV6-5 to TRBJ2-2, with D perhaps matching TRBD1 (6 bases). The V end lost 6 bases, the J end lost 1 base, and 12 bases lay between the germline ends. This CDR3 has 15 residues. Germline V CDR1 and CDR2: MNHEY, SVGAGI. The CDR3 coding sequence is TGTGCCAGCAGCCTCATACAGGGGAACACCGGGGAGCTGTTTTTT. It translates to CASSLIQGNTGELFF.

The J gene is TRBJ2-2, the V gene TRBV25-1, with D perhaps TRBD1 (7 bases). V lost 5 bases to trimming and J lost 4 bases, with 17 bases between them. CDR3 length: 16 amino acids. The germline CDR1 and CDR2 sequences are MGHDK and SYGVNS. The CDR3 DNA follows: TGTGCCAGCAGTAAGATATCAGGGGGAGGCACCGGGGAGCTGTTTTTT. Translating gives CASSKISGGGTGELFF.

The gene calls are TRBV2 and TRBJ1-2; D unclear. The CDR3 is 15 residues long. Germline V gene lookup returns CDR1 SNHLY and CDR2 FYNNEI. The V end lost 6 bases, the J end lost 6 bases, and 20 bases lay between the germline ends. CDR3 nucleotide sequence: TGTGCCAGCAGGATCCAAATGGGCCCCTATGATGGCTACACCTTC. This translates into CASRIQMGPYDGYTF.

The V gene is TRBV7-2, the J gene TRBJ2-1; TRBD2 matches at 8 bases. The CDR3 spans 13 residues. Germline-derived CDR1 and CDR2 are SGHTA and FQGNSA. The trim removed 2 bases at V and 6 bases at J, leaving 0 bases unmatched. The CDR3 loop reads CASSLRGGNEQFF. Here the CDR3 DNA reads TGTGCCAGCAGCTTACGGGGGGGCAATGAGCAGTTCTTC.

The rearrangement links TRBV2 to TRBJ2-7; 7 bases line up with TRBD1. Germline lookup yields CDR1 SNHLY and CDR2 FYNNEI. With 7 bases clipped from V and 5 bases from J, the junction kept 11 bases outside the gene matches. This CDR3 comprises 14 residues. Written as DNA, the CDR3 is TGTGCCAGCATCAAAAAGGGGGCGATGAACGAGCAGTACGTC. Translating it yields CASIKKGAMNEQYV.

This chain joins TRBV7-9 and TRBJ2-1; TRBD2 matches 10 bases. J lost 8 bases, V lost 5 bases, and 9 bases had no gene match. The CDR3 is 15 amino acids. Germline CDR1 reads SEHNR; CDR2 reads FQNEAQ (reference sequence). The CDR3 DNA follows: TGTGCCAGCAGCCCGGCACAGCGGGGGGGCTATGAGCAGTTCTTC. As protein: CASSPAQRGGYEQFF. The whole variable domain, filled in from reference TRBV7-9 and TRBJ2-1, reads DTGVSQNPRHKITKRGQNVTFRCDPISEHNRLYWYRQTLGQGPEFLTYFQNEAQLEKSRLLSDRFSAERPKGSFSTLEIQRTEQGDSAMYLCASSPAQRGGYEQFFGPGTRLTVL.

The gene calls are TRBV27 and TRBJ1-2; D is ambiguous. This CDR3 has 13 residues. The V end was cut by 8 bases, the J end by 4 bases, with 14 bases between. Germline V CDR1 and CDR2: MNHEY, SMNVEV (reference sequence). The CDR3 sequence: CASRQNEGYGYTF. For the CDR3, the DNA is TGTGCCAGCCGGCAAAACGAGGGCTATGGCTACACCTTC.

The rearrangement links TRBV3-1 (or the pseudogene TRBV3-2) to TRBJ2-7; D remains unclear. The germline V gene encodes CDR1 LGHDT and CDR2 YNNKEL (reference sequence). The length of the CDR3 is 14 residues. V dropped 1 base and J dropped 3 bases, with 10 bases sitting between them. The CDR3 sequence is CASSQAIRHYEQYF. The CDR3 DNA follows: TGTGCCAGCAGCCAAGCTATCAGGCACTACGAGCAGTACTTC.

This chain connects TRBV5-1 to TRBJ1-1; tentatively, D is TRBD1 (6 bases). V was shortened by 4 bases and J by 5 bases, with 15 bases between the two germline ends. Germline values: CDR1 SGHRS, CDR2 YFSETQ. This CDR3 has 14 residues. The CDR3 is CASSPLQGETEAFF. The CDR3 DNA is TGCGCCAGCAGCCCACTACAGGGTGAAACTGAAGCTTTCTTT.

V and J are TRBV29-1 and TRBJ1-1; D is ambiguous. CDR1 is SQVTM, CDR2 ANQGSEA, per germline. Trimming left V 5 bases short and J 1 base short, with 11 bases between. The CDR3 is 13 residues long. The CDR3 region is CSVFGGRNTEAFF. The CDR3 bases are TGCAGCGTTTTCGGTGGGAGGAACACTGAAGCTTTCTTT.

This clone came up once. This CDR3 reads CASSIGTGEKLFF. CDR3 nucleotides: TGTGCCAGTAGTATAGGAACGGGTGAAAAACTGTTTTTT. The chain combines TRBV19 with TRBJ1-4; D unresolved. The CDR3 runs 13 residues. Trimming pared 1 base from V and 7 bases from J, leaving 7 bases between. Germline V gene lookup returns CDR1 LNHDA and CDR2 SQIVND (reference sequence).

This sequence joins TRBV6-5 and TRBJ1-6, with 10 nucleotides matching TRBD1. This CDR3 is built from 15 residues. Germline loops: CDR1 MNHEY, CDR2 SVGAGI. The trim removed 3 bases at V and 9 bases at J, leaving 5 bases unmatched. CDR3 coding DNA: TGTGCCAGCAGTTATTTTGGGACAGGGGCTTCACCCCTCCACTTT. This sequence encodes CASSYFGTGASPLHF.

The genes are TRBV7-7 and TRBJ1-2; perhaps TRBD1 as D (6 bases). The germline V gene has CDR1 SSHAT and CDR2 FNYEAQ (reference sequence). The CDR3 has 15 amino acids. The V and J ends lost 1 base and 4 bases respectively, with 13 bases between them. The CDR3 nucleotides are TGTGCCAGCAGCTTAGAGGCAGGGGTTCCCTATGGCTACACCTTC. The encoded protein is CASSLEAGVPYGYTF.

V and J are TRBV7-2 and TRBJ1-5, with 9 positions matching TRBD1. The V segment lost 6 bases and the J segment 7 bases; nucleotides outside the gene matches: 7. This CDR3 has 14 residues. Per germline, CDR1 SGHTA and CDR2 FQGNSA. The CDR3 DNA sequence: TGTGCCAGCAGGGGAACAGGGGGCGGGCAGCCCCAGCATTTT. This translates into CASRGTGGGQPQHF. Full variable domain (missing parts from reference TRBV7-2 and TRBJ1-5): GAGVSQSPSNKVTEKGKDVELRCDPISGHTALYWYRQSLGQGLEFLIYFQGNSAPDKSGLPSDRFSAERTGGSVSTLTIQRTQQEDSAVYLCASRGTGGGQPQHFGDGTRLSIL.